This T cell receptor beta chain was observed in a study of response to subunit inactivated influenza vaccine. TCRdb reprocessed the RT-PCR reads via MiXCR and lists one record per CDR3 protein. The repertoire consists of about half a million distinct CDR3 sequences, with less than 10% occurring once and the leading ten covering about an eighth. Trimming shortened V by 1 base and J by 7 bases, and 13 bases separated the two germline ends. This CDR3 comprises 15 residues. Looked up from germline, CDR1 is SGHAT and CDR2 is FQNNGV. Details on this clonotype: Its antigen is still unknown.

Study-wide findings and caveats: It was suggested by the authors that few new T cells are recruited by each seasonal influenza vaccination.

The chain has TRBV11-2 and TRBJ1-4; D gene ambiguous. The receptor's source is a man aged 50-75 years who received an inactivated influenza vaccine. This specimen consisted of PBMCs from blood, obtained roughly 24 months after vaccination. The CDR3 reads CASSLVSAGGEKLFF. The CDR3 nucleotides are TGTGCCAGCAGCTTAGTATCCGCGGGAGGTGAAAAACTGTTTTTT.